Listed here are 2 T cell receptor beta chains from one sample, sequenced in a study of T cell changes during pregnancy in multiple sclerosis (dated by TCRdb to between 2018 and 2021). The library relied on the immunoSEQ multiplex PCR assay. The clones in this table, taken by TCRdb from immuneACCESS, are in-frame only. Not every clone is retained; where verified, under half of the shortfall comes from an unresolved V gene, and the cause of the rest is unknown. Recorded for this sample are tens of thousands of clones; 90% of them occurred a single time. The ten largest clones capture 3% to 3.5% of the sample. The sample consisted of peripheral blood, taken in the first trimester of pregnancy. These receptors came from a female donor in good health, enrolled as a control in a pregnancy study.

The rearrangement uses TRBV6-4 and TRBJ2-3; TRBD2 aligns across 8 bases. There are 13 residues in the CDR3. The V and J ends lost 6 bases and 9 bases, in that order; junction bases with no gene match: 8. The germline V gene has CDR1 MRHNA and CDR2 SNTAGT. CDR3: CASSIGTRDTQYF. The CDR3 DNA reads TGTGCCAGCAGCATAGGGACTAGGGACACGCAGTATTTT.

The CDR3 bases are TGCGCCAGCAGTCCTGGACAGGCTCAGCCCCAGCATTTT. Encoded protein: CASSPGQAQPQHF. The J gene is TRBJ1-5, the V gene TRBV10-2; TRBD1 aligns across 7 bases. Unmatched junction bases numbered 4, after V lost 5 bases and J lost 6 bases. The CDR3 runs 13 residues. Germline CDR1 is WSHSY and CDR2 is SAAADI.